Listed here is a single TCR beta chain. The antigen is not known. Amplification used 60 Vbeta primers and 13 Jbeta primers. Sequencing used immunoSEQ multiplex PCR; TCRdb keeps in-frame clones, though not all of them. Among about 98,000 clones listed, approximately 72% were seen once. These data come from a study of cytomegalovirus exposure and HLA in healthy donors. Notes on the study in general: In a later analysis, at a false discovery rate of 0.05, under 20,000 TCR beta sequences were associated with HLA alleles. In a later analysis, several top co-occurrence clusters appeared linked to parvovirus B19, influenza, CMV and Epstein-Barr virus. When analyzed later, a missense DCLRE1C variant was found to be linked to TCR beta V- and J-gene trimming. Available immune exposure information was restricted to CMV serostatus only.

The V end was cut by 4 bases, the J end by 3 bases, with 11 bases between. CDR1 and CDR2 (germline): SGDLS, YYNGEE. CDR3 length: 14 residues. V and J are TRBV9 and TRBJ2-1; a weak D match, TRBD2 (5 bases). Material for sequencing was PBMCs. This clonotype originated in a man between 18 and 35 years old in good health and CMV-seropositive. The CDR3 bases are TGTGCCAGCAGCTCCGAGGGAGTCTACAATGAGCAGTTCTTC. The encoded protein is CASSSEGVYNEQFF.